The clone carrying this T cell receptor (beta chain) was observed a single time. In germline, CDR1 is MNHEY, CDR2 SMNVEV (reference sequence). Unmatched junction bases numbered 2, after V lost 1 base and J lost 2 bases. This CDR3 contains 15 residues. It was CD45RO-negative cells, positively selected for CCR7, that made up naive CD8 cells, with terminally differentiated effector memory CD45RA+ cells excluded. This sample is part of a study of shared clonotypes between healthy human individuals. Clones were sequenced by immunoSEQ multiplex PCR, and TCRdb holds only the in-frame ones, with some missing. The sample yields under 850,000 clones, approximately 92% seen once.

The sequence came from a man aged 25 to 40 in good health. The chain couples TRBV27 to TRBJ1-5, with TRBD1 matching 7 bases. The source material was naive CD8+ T cells sorted from blood. The CDR3 reads CASSLYGTGNQPQHF. The CDR3 DNA follows: TGTGCCAGCAGTTTATATGGGACAGGCAATCAGCCCCAGCATTTT.